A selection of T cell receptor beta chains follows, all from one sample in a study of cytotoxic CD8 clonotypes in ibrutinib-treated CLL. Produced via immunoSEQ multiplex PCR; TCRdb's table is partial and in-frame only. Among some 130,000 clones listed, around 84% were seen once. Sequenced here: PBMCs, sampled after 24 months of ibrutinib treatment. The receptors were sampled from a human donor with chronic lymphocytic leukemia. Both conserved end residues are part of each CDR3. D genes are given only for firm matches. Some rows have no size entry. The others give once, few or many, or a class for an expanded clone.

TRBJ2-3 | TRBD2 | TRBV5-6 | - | TGTGCCAGCAGCTCGGGACTAGCGGGAGTCCAAGGTACGCAGTATTTT | CASSSGLAGVQGTQYF
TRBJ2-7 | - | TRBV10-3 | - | TGTGCCATCAGTGAGTCCGAGGACAACGAGCAGTACTTC | CAISESEDNEQYF
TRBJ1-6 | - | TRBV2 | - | TGTGCCAGCAGTGATCTCCCTCATGAGGGGCTCCACTTT | CASSDLPHEGLHF
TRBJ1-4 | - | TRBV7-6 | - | TGTGCCAGCAGCATTGAAAGACGAGCAACTAATGAAAAACTGTTTTTT | CASSIERRATNEKLFF
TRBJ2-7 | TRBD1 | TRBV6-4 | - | TGTGCCAGCAGTGACTCGAAATTGCGTAGACTGGGACAGACCTACGAGCAGTACTTC | CASSDSKLRRLGQTYEQYF
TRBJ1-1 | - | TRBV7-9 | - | TGTGCCAGCAGCTCGGCCCCCGGAGCTGAAGCTTTCTTT | CASSSAPGAEAFF
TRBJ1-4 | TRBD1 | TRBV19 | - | TGTGCCAGTAGTCCACGGACAGGGGCCGTACTTAATGAAAAACTGTTTTTT | CASSPRTGAVLNEKLFF
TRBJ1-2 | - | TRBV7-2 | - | TGTGCCAGCACGGAATCGACGGGGGGCTACACCTTC | CASTESTGGYTF
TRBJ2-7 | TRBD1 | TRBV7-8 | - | TGTGCCAGCAGCTTAACACGGCTAAGACAGGGGGCTTCTTACGAGCAGTACTTC | CASSLTRLRQGASYEQYF
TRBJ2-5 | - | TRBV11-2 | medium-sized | TGTGCCAGCAGCTTCTTTGGAGGGGGGCAAGAGACCCAGTACTTC | CASSFFGGGQETQYF
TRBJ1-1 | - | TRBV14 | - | TGTGCCAGCAGCCAAGCTTTCGGGGGCTCAACGAACACTGAAGCTTTCTTT | CASSQAFGGSTNTEAFF
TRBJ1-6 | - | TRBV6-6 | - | TGTGCCAGCAGTTACTCGGAGGCGATTGGGAATTCACCCCTCCACTTT | CASSYSEAIGNSPLHF
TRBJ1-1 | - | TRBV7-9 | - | TGTGCCAGCAGGTTCCGGACTGGACTCCGGGGGGCTTCGACCACTGAAGCTTTCTTT | CASRFRTGLRGASTTEAFF
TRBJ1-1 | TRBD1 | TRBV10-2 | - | TGCGCCAGCAGTGACCTACAGGGGGGAACTGAAGCTTTCTTT | CASSDLQGGTEAFF
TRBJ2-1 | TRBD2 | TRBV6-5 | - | TGTGCCAGCAGCCGTAGCGGGGGGGCGTTCACTGAGCAGTTCTTC | CASSRSGGAFTEQFF
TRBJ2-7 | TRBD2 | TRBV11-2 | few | TGTGCCAGCAGCGCAGCTAGCGGGGGGGCCTACGAGCAGTACTTC | CASSAASGGAYEQYF
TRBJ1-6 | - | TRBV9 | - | TGTGCCAGCAGCGTAGGGGACCTTAGCTCCTATAATTCACCCCTCCACTTT | CASSVGDLSSYNSPLHF
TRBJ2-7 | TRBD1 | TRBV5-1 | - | TGCGCCAGCAGCTCCCGGGACAGGGGGCTAAGTGAGCAGTACTTC | CASSSRDRGLSEQYF
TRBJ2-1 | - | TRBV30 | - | TGTGCCTGGAGTGTTGGACAGGGAGGGGTGTACAATGAGCAGTTCTTC | CAWSVGQGGVYNEQFF
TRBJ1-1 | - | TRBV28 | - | TGTGCCAGCAGTTGGGGAACAGGGTCGAACACTGAAGCTTTCTTT | CASSWGTGSNTEAFF
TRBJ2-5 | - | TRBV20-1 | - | TGCAGTGCTAGATCGGATGAGACCCAGTACTTC | CSARSDETQYF
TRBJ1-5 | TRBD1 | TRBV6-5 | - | TGTGCCAGCAGCTCCACAGGGGGAAGCAATCAGCCCCAGCATTTT | CASSSTGGSNQPQHF
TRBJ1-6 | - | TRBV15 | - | TGTGCCACCAGCAGAGATTTCGTGTCACCCCTCCACTTT | CATSRDFVSPLHF
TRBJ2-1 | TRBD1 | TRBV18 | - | TGTGCCAGCTCGCGCGCACGGGGGACAGGAGCCTTCTTC | CASSRARGTGAFF
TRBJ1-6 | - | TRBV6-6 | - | TGTGCCAGCAGTTACGGGCAGGGGAATTCACCCCTCCACTTT | CASSYGQGNSPLHF
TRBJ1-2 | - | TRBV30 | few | TGTGCCTGGAGTGTGGGAGGGCAGGGCTACACCTTC | CAWSVGGQGYTF
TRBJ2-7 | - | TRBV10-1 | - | TGCGCCAGCAGTGAGAGTGGGAGATCCTACGAGCAGTACTTC | CASSESGRSYEQYF
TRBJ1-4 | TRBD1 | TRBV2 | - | TGTGCCAGCAGTGTCGACAGGGGTCGGGGTGAAAAACTGTTTTTT | CASSVDRGRGEKLFF
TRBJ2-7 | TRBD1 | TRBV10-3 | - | TGTGCCATCAGGGTAGACAGGGTATTTACATCCTACGAGCAGTACTTC | CAIRVDRVFTSYEQYF
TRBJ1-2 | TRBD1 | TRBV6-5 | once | TGTGCCAGCTACAGGGGTTCTTTGGGTAACTATGGCTACACCTTC | CASYRGSLGNYGYTF
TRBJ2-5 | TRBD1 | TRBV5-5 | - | TGTGCCAGCAGCTTGGCCCTGACAGGGGTTCTCCAAGAGACCCAGTACTTC | CASSLALTGVLQETQYF
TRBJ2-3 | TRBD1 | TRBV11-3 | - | TGTGCCAGCAGCCCCAGGGGGCGAACAGATACGCAGTATTTT | CASSPRGRTDTQYF
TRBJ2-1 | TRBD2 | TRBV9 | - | TGTGCCAGCAGCGTAGAAATAGCGGGCTACAATGAGCAGTTCTTC | CASSVEIAGYNEQFF
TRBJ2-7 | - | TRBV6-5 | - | TGTGCCAGCAGCTCGCCGCCGTACGAGCAGTACTTC | CASSSPPYEQYF
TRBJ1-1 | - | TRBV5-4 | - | TGTGCCAGCAGCTTTGGTGGGGGGCTGACTGAAGCTTTCTTT | CASSFGGGLTEAFF
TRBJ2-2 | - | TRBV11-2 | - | TGTGCCAGCAGCCCCCTTGGACCGAACACCGGGGAGCTGTTTTTT | CASSPLGPNTGELFF
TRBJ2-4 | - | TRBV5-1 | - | TGCGCCAGCAGCTTTGGGGGAGCCAAAAACATTCAGTACTTC | CASSFGGAKNIQYF
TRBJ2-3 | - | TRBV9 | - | TGTGCCAGCAGCGAGCCTCACACCGATACGCAGTATTTT | CASSEPHTDTQYF
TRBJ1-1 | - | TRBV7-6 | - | TGTGCCAGCAGCTTAGGGGGGGCAGGGAACACTGAAGCTTTCTTT | CASSLGGAGNTEAFF
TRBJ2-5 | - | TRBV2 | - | TGTGCCAGCAGTGAAGAGGTTCAGGACAGCGAGTACTTC | CASSEEVQDSEYF
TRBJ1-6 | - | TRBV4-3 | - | TGCGCCAGCAGCCAAAACACAGGGTATTCACCCCTCCACTTT | CASSQNTGYSPLHF
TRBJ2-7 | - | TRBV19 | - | TGTGCCAGTAGTATGGGGCATTCCCCGGACGAGCAGTACTTC | CASSMGHSPDEQYF